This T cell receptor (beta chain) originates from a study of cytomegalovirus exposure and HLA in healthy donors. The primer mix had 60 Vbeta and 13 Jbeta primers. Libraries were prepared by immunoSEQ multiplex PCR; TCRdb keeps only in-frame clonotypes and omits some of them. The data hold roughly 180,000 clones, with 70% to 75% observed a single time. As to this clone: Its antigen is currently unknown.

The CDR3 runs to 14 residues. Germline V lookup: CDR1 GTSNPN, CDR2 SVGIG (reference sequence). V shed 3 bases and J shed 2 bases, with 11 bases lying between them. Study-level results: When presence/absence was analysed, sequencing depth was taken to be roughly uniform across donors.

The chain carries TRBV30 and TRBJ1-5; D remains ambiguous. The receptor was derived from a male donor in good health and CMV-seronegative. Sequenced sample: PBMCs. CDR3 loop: CAWRQVGGNQPQHF. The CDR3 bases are TGTGCCTGGAGGCAGGTGGGAGGCAATCAGCCCCAGCATTTT. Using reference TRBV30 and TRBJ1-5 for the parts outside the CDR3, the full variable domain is SQTIHQWPATLVQPVGSPLSLECTVEGTSNPNLYWYRQAAGRGLQLLFYSVGIGQISSEVPQNLSASRPQDRQFILSSKKLLLSDSGFYLCAWRQVGGNQPQHFGDGTRLSIL.